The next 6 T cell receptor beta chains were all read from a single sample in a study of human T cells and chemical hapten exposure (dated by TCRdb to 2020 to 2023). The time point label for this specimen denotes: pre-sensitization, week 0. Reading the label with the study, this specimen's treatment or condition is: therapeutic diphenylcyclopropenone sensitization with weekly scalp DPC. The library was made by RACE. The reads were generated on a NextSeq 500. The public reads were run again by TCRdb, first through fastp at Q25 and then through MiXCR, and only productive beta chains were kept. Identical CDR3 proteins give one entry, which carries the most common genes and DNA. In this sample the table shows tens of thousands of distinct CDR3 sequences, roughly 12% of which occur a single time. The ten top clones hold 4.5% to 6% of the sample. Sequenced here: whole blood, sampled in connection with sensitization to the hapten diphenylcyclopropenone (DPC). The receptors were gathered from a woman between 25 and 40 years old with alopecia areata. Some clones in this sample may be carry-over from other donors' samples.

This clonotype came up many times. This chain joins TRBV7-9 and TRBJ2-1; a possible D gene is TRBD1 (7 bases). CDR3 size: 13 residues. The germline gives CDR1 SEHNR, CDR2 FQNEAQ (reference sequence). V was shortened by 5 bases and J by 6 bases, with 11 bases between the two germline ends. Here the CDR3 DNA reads TGTGCCAGCAGCGGCAGGGGGGCCAATGAGCAGTTCTTC. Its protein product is CASSGRGANEQFF.

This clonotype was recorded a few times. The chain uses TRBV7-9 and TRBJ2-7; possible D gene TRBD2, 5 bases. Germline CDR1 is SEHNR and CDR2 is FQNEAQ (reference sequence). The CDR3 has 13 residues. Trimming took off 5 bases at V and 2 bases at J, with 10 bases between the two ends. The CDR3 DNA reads TGTGCCAGCAGCCCTTCAGCGGCCTACGAGCAGTACTTC. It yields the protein CASSPSAAYEQYF.

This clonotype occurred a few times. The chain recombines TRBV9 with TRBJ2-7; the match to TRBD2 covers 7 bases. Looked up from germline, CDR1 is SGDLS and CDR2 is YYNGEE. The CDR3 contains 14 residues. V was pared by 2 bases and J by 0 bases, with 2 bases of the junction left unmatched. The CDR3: CASSVGGSSYEQYF. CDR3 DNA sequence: TGTGCCAGCAGCGTGGGCGGGAGCTCCTACGAGCAGTACTTC.

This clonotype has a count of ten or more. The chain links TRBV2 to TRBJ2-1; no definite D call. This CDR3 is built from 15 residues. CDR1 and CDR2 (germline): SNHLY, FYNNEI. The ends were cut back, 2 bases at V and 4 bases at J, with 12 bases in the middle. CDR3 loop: CASSESHVGYNEQFF. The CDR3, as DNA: TGTGCCAGCAGTGAATCCCACGTGGGTTACAATGAGCAGTTCTTC.

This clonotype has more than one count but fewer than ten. The CDR3 DNA is TGTGCCAGCAGCTTAGAAGGGACGGCTTTCTTT. Amino acid sequence: CASSLEGTAFF. The V call is TRBV11-1, the J call TRBJ1-1; TRBD1 is a possible D gene (5 bases). Germline V gene data show CDR1 as SGHAT and CDR2 as FQDESV (reference sequence). The CDR3 totals 11 residues. The V end lost 1 base, the J end lost 11 bases, and 8 bases lay between the germline ends.

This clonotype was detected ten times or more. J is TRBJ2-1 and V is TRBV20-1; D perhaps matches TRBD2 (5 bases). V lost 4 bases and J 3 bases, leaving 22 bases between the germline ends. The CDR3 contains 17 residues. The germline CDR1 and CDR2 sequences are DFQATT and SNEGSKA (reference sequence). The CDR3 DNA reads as TGCAGTGCTACAGAGGTGGCGGTCCTTGGACTCTACAATGAGCAGTTCTTC. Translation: CSATEVAVLGLYNEQFF.